The clone carrying this T cell receptor (beta chain) was detected a few times. Its antigen is undetermined. Germline CDR1 reads KGHDR; CDR2 reads SFDVKD. V was pared by 2 bases and J by 8 bases, with 6 bases of the junction left unmatched. The CDR3 is made up of 15 amino acids. Time point given: newly diagnosed GD, antithyroid drugs for less than 3 months. PBMC RNA served as the TCR library source. The data are from a study of regulatory T cells in long-lasting Graves disease. Study findings and constraints: The analysis examined peripheral blood only and excluded thyroid tissue. Persistent Graves' patients showed a TCR diversity that was lower than that of newly diagnosed ones. Persistent patients shared 2,500 to 3,000 public clonotypes among themselves. Newly diagnosed patients shared fewer, at roughly 900. TRBV28 was favored in persistent disease, as were TRBJ1-2 and TRBJ2-5.

The authors built TCR beta libraries using iRepertoire HTBI primers and Arm-PCR of CDR3 regions. TCRdb processed the multiplex PCR reads anew with MiXCR; each CDR3 protein has one entry. The repertoire holds approximately 400,000 distinct CDR3 sequences, with about 15% as singletons. The sample was also linked to a second study, of T cells in Graves' hyperthyroidism and ophthalmopathy.

The clonotype comes from a woman between 40 and 55 years old with Graves disease. V usage is TRBV24-1 and J usage is TRBJ1-2, with 11 bases fitting TRBD1. The input for sequencing was peripheral blood mononuclear cells (PBMCs), taken at new diagnosis, from a patient treated with antithyroid drugs. CDR3 DNA: TGTGCCACCAGTGATTCCGGACAGGGGGCTGTCGGCTACACCTTC. This translates into CATSDSGQGAVGYTF.